Following are 10 T cell receptor beta chains from one sample sequenced in a study of memory CD4+ T cells and cytomegalovirus serostatus. This table comes from immunoSEQ multiplex PCR, and its TCRdb copy is limited to in-frame clones, with some not included. The sample records 45,000 to 65,000 clones, 80% to 85% being singletons. Single viable CD3+CD4+CD8-CD45RO+ cells were sorted as the memory CD4+ T cells. Specimen: memory CD4+ T cells from blood. The receptors stem from an adult in good health and CMV-seropositive.

The genes are TRBV28 and TRBJ2-1; 10 nucleotides match TRBD2. Trimming took 8 bases from V and 11 from J; bases not matched to a gene: 15. CDR1 and CDR2 from the germline V gene are MDHEN and SYDVKM. CDR3 size: 15 residues. CDR3 sequence reads: CASGGRSLAGEKQFF. The CDR3 nucleotides read TGTGCCAGCGGAGGTCGAAGCCTAGCGGGAGAAAAGCAGTTCTTC. Full variable domain (missing parts from reference TRBV28 and TRBJ2-1): DVKVTQSSRYLVKRTGEKVFLECVQDMDHENMFWYRQDPGLGLRLIYFSYDVKMKEKGDIPEGYSVSREKKERFSLILESASTNQTSMYLCASGGRSLAGEKQFFGPGTRLTVL.

Details on this clone: The junction differs from germline at one of its ends, possibly a read error. This chain connects TRBV7-7 to TRBJ2-5, with a weak D call TRBD1 (5 bases). The CDR3 has 14 amino acids. In germline, CDR1 is SSHAT, CDR2 FNYEAQ (reference sequence). CDR3 bases: TGTGCTAGCAGCCCCGACCGTGGGGCGGAGACCCAGTACTTC. Its translation: CASSPDRGAETQYF.

J is TRBJ1-6 and V is TRBV30, with TRBD1 as a possible D gene (5 bases). CDR3 length equals 14 residues. Germline V gene sequence: CDR1 GTSNPN, CDR2 SVGIG (reference sequence). The V and J ends lost 5 bases and 7 bases respectively, with 15 bases between them. DNA for the CDR3: TGTGCCTGGTCGGGGGGAAGACAAAATTCACCCCTCCACTTT. Protein sequence: CAWSGGRQNSPLHF.

This rearrangement joins TRBV7-8 to TRBJ1-5; possibly TRBD1 for D (5 bases). Germline lookup yields CDR1 SGHVS and CDR2 FQNEAQ. Trimming took 5 bases from V and 3 from J, leaving 14 bases between them. The length of the CDR3 is 15 residues. In DNA, the CDR3 is TGTGCCAGCAGCCCGAGCGAGGGGAACAATCAGCCCCAGCATTTT. Translated, it gives CASSPSEGNNQPQHF.

This chain links TRBV6-1 with TRBJ1-2; D is undetermined. The CDR3 extends over 13 amino acids. The germline V gene has CDR1 MNHNS and CDR2 SASEGT. The germline V and J ends were trimmed by 4 bases and 0 bases, with 6 bases remaining between them. CDR3 region: CASSVSPNYGYTF. CDR3 sequence (DNA): TGTGCCAGCAGTGTAAGTCCTAACTATGGCTACACCTTC.

This sequence joins TRBV7-2 and TRBJ2-7; D is tentatively TRBD1 or TRBD2 (5 bases each). The germline gives CDR1 SGHTA, CDR2 FQGNSA. This CDR3 contains 13 residues. Trimming took 3 bases from V and 6 from J, leaving 12 bases between them. CDR3 amino acids: CASSLTGPGEQYF. CDR3 DNA sequence: TGTGCCAGCAGCTTGACGGGGCCCGGCGAGCAGTACTTC.

The chain combines TRBV5-1 with TRBJ2-5; maybe TRBD2 (6 bases). Germline lookup yields CDR1 SGHRS and CDR2 YFSETQ. The CDR3 loop spans 15 amino acids. V shed 3 bases and J shed 5 bases, with 17 bases lying between them. The CDR3 loop reads CASSSGDLRRETQYF. The DNA for the CDR3 is TGCGCCAGCAGCTCTGGGGACTTAAGGCGGGAGACCCAGTACTTC.

This sequence joins TRBV28 and TRBJ1-5; the match to TRBD1 covers 7 bases. The germline V gene has CDR1 MDHEN and CDR2 SYDVKM. The CDR3 extends over 16 amino acids. J gave up 0 bases and V 6 bases, and 8 bases lay outside the gene matches. CDR3 in amino acids: CASSSYRQGSNQPQHF. The CDR3 coding sequence is TGTGCCAGCAGCTCATACCGACAGGGTAGCAATCAGCCCCAGCATTTT.

This clone was picked up a small number of times. This chain links TRBV9 with TRBJ2-2, with D tentatively TRBD1 or TRBD2 (5 bases each). Trimming stripped 0 bases from V and 6 bases from J, with 12 bases between. Germline CDR1 SGDLS, CDR2 YYNGEE. The CDR3 totals 15 residues. The CDR3 loop is CASSVEGELAGELFF. CDR3 coding DNA: TGTGCCAGCAGCGTAGAAGGGGAGTTGGCCGGGGAGCTGTTTTTT.

The rearrangement joins TRBV5-1 to TRBJ2-7; 8 bases map to TRBD1. The CDR3 extends over 15 amino acids. The V gene's germline CDR1 is SGHRS and CDR2 YFSETQ. The V segment lost 2 bases and the J segment 4 bases; nucleotides outside the gene matches: 8. The CDR3 loop reads CASSFGGQGGYEQYF. CDR3 nucleotide sequence: TGCGCCAGCAGCTTTGGAGGACAGGGAGGATACGAGCAGTACTTC.